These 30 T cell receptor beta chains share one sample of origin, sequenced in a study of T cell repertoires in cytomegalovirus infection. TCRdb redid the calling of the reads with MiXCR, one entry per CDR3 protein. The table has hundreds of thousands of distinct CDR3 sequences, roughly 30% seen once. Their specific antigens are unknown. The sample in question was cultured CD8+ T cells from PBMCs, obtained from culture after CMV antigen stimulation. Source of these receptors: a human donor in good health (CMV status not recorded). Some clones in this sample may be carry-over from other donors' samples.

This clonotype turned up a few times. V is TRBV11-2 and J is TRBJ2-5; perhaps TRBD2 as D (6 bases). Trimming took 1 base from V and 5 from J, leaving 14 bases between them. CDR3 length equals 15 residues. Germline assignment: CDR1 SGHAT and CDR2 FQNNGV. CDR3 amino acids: CASSLVLRRGETQYF. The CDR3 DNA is TGTGCCAGCAGCTTAGTTTTGCGACGGGGGGAGACCCAGTACTTC.

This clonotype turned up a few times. The CDR3 region has the DNA TGCAGTGCTAGGATGGGGGGACGCAATCAGCCCCAGCATTTT. This encodes CSARMGGRNQPQHF. V and J are TRBV20-1 and TRBJ1-5; a weak D match, TRBD1 (5 bases). V dropped 3 bases and J dropped 2 bases, with 11 bases sitting between them. This CDR3 comprises 14 residues. Germline CDR1 and CDR2: DFQATT and SNEGSKA (reference sequence).

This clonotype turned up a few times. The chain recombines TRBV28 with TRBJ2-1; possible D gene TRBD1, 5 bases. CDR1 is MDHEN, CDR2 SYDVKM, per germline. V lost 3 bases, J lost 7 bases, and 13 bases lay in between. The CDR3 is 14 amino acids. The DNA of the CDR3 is TGTGCCAGCAGTTTTGCAGGGAATGGGAATGAGCAGTTCTTC. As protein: CASSFAGNGNEQFF.

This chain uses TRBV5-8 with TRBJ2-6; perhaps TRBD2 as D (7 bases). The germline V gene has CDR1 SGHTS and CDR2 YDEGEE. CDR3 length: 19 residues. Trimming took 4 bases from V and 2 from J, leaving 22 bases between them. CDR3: CASSPDIGGRLTGANVLTF. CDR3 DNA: TGTGCCAGCAGCCCGGATATCGGGGGGCGCTTGACTGGGGCCAACGTCCTGACTTTC.

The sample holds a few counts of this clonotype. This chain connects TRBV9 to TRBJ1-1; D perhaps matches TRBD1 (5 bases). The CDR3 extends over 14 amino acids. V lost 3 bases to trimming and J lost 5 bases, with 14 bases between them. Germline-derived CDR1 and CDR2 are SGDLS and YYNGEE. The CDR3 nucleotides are TGTGCCAGCAGCGGCTCGGGGGGGAGGACTGAAGCTTTCTTT. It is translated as CASSGSGGRTEAFF. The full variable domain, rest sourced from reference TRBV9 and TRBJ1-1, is DSGVTQTPKHLITATGQRVTLRCSPRSGDLSVYWYQQSLDQGLQFLIQYYNGEERAKGNILERFSAQQFPDLHSELNLSSLELGDSALYFCASSGSGGRTEAFFGQGTRLTVV.

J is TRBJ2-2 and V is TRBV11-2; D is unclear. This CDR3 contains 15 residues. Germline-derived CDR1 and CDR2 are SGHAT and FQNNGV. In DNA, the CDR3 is TGTGCGGGGTGGGATGGCAACCCGAACACCGGGGAGCTGTTTTTT. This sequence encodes CAGWDGNPNTGELFF.

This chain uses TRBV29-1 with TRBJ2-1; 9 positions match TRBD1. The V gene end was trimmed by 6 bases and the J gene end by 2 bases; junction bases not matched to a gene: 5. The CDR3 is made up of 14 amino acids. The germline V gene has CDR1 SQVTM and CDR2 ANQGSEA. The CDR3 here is CSVRGQGTYNEQFF. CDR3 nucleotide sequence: TGCAGCGTCCGCGGACAGGGGACCTACAATGAGCAGTTCTTC.

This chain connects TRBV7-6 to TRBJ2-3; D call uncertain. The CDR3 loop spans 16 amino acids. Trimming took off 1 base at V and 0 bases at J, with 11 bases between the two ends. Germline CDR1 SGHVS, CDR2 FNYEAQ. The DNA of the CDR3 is TGTGCCAGCAGCTTAGTCGTGTTTTCTAGCACAGATACGCAGTATTTT. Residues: CASSLVVFSSTDTQYF.

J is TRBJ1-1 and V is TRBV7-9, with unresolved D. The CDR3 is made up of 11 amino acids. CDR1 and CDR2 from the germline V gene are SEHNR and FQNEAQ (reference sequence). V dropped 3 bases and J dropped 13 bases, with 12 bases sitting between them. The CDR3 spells CASSLRHDCFF. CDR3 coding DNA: TGTGCCAGCAGCTTGCGGCATGATTGTTTCTTT.

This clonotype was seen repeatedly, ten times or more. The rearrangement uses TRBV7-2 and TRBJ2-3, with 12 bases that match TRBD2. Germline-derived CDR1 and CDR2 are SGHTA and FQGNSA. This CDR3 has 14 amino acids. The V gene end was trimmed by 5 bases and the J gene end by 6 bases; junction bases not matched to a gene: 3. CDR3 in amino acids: CASSRLAGDDTQYF. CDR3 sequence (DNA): TGTGCCAGCAGCCGACTAGCGGGGGATGATACGCAGTATTTT.

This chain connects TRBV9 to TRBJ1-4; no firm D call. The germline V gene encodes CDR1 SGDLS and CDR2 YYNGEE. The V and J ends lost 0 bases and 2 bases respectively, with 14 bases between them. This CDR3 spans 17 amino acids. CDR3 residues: CASSVDDEGWTNEKLFF. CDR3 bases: TGTGCCAGCAGCGTAGACGACGAGGGATGGACTAATGAAAAACTGTTTTTT.

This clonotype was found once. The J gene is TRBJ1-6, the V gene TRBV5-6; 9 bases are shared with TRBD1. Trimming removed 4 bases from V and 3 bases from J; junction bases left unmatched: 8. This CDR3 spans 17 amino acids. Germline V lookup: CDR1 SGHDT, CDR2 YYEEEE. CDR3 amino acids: CASSPGTGLGYNSPLHF. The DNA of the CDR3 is TGTGCCAGCAGCCCCGGGACAGGGTTGGGCTATAATTCACCCCTCCACTTT.

CDR3 protein: CASSLAPPDMEDTEAFF. The CDR3 region has the DNA TGTGCCAGCAGTTTAGCGCCTCCGGACATGGAGGACACTGAAGCTTTCTTT. This chain uses TRBV12-3 or TRBV12-4 with TRBJ1-1; D might be TRBD1 (5 bases). This CDR3 is built from 17 residues. With 0 bases removed from V and 3 bases from J, the gap between germline ends came to 17 bases.

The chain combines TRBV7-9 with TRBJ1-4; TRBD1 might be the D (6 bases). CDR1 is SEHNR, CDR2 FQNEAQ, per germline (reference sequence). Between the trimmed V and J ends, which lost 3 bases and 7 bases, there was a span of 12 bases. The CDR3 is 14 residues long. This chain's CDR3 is CASSFPGTPEKLFF. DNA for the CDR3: TGTGCCAGCAGCTTTCCCGGGACACCTGAAAAACTGTTTTTT.

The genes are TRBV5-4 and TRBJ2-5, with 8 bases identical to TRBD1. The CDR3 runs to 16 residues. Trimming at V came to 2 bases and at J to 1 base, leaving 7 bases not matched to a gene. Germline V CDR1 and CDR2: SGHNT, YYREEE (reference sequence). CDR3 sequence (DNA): TGTGCCAGCAGCTTAGACCGGGACAGGAGCCAAGAGACCCAGTACTTC. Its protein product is CASSLDRDRSQETQYF.

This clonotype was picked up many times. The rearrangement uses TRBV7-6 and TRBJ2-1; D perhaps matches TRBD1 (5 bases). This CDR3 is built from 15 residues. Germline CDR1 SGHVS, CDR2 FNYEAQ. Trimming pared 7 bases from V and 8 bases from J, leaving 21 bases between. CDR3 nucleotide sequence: TGTGCCAGCACTACTTCCCAGGGTGGGGTCTATGAGCAGTTCTTC. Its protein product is CASTTSQGGVYEQFF.

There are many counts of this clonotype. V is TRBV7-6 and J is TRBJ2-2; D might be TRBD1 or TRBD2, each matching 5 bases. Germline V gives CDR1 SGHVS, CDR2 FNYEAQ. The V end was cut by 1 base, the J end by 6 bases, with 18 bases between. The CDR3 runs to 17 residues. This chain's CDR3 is CASSLGFGGPVAGELFF. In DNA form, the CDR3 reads TGTGCCAGCAGCTTAGGCTTTGGGGGTCCCGTTGCCGGGGAGCTGTTTTTT.

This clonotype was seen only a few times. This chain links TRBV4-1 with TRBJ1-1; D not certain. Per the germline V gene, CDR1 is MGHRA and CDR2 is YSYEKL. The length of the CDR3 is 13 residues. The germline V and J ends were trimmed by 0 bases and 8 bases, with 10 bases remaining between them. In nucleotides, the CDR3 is TGCGCCAGCAGCCAAGAATGGCAGGCAGAAGCTTTCTTT. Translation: CASSQEWQAEAFF.

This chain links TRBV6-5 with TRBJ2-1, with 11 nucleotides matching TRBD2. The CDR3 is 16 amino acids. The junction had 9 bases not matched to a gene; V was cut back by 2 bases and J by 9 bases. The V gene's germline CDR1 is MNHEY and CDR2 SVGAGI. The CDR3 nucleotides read TGTGCCAGCAGTTACCAGACTAGCGGGGTTGCGGGTGAGCAGTTCTTC. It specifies CASSYQTSGVAGEQFF.

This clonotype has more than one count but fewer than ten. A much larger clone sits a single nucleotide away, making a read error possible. For the CDR3, the DNA is TGTGCCAGCAGCCCAACGACTAGCGGGGCGGAGACCCAGTACTTC. Amino acid sequence: CASSPTTSGAETQYF. This sequence joins TRBV7-9 and TRBJ2-5; 11 bases fit TRBD2. CDR3 length equals 15 residues. Germline V gives CDR1 SEHNR, CDR2 FQNEAQ (reference sequence). With 5 bases clipped from V and 5 bases from J, the junction kept 7 bases outside the gene matches.

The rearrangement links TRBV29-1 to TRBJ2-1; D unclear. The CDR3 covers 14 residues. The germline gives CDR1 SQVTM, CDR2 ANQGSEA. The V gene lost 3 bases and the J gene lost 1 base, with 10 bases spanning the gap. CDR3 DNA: TGCAGCGTTGATTCTAGGCATTCCTACAATGAGCAGTTCTTC. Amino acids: CSVDSRHSYNEQFF.

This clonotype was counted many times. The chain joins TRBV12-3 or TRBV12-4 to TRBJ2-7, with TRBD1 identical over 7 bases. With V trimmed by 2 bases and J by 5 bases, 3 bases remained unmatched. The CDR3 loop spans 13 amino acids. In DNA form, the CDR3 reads TGTGCCAGCAGTTTAAGGGGGCTGGACGAGCAGTACTTC. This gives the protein CASSLRGLDEQYF.

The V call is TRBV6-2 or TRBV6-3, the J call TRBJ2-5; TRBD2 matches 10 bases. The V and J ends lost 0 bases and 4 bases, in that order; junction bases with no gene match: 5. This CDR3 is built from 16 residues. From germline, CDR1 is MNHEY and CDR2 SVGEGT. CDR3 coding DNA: TGTGCCAGCAGTTACTCCGAGCGGGGGGGCGGAGAGACCCAGTACTTC. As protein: CASSYSERGGGETQYF.

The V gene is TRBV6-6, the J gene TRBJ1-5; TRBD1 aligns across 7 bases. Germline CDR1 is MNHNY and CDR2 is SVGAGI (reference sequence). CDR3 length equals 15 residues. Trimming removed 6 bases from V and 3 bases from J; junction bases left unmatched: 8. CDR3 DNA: TGTGCCAGCAGGACGGGACAGAACTACAATCAGCCCCAGCATTTT. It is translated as CASRTGQNYNQPQHF.

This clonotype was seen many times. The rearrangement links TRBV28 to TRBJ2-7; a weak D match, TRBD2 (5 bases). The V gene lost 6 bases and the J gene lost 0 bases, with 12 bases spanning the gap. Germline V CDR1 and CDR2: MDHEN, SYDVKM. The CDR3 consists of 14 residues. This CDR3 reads CASSRLRGSYEQYV. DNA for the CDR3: TGTGCCAGCAGCCGCCTCCGGGGCTCCTACGAGCAGTACGTC.

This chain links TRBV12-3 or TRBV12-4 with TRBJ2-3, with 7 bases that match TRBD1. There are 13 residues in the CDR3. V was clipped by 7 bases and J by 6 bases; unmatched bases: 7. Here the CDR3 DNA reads TGTGCCAGCACCCTGATACAGGGGGATACGCAGTATTTT. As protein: CASTLIQGDTQYF.

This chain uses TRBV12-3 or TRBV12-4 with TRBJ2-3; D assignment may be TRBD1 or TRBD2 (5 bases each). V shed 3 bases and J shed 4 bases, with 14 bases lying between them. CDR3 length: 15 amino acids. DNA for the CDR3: TGTGCCAGCAGTTTTACGGGGACCAACGCAGATACGCAGTATTTT. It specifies CASSFTGTNADTQYF.

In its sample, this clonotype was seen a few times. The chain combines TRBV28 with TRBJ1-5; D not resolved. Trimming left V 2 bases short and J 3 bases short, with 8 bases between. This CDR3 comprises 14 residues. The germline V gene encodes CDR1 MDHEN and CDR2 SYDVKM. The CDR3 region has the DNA TGTGCCAGCAGTTTAGTAGGGTACAATCAGCCCCAGCATTTT. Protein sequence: CASSLVGYNQPQHF.

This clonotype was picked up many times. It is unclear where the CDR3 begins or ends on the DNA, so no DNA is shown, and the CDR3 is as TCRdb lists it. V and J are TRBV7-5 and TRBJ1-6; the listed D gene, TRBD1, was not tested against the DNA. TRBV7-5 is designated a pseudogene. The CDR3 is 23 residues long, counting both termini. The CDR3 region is CISVPEAPRPGTKKNSYNSPLHF.

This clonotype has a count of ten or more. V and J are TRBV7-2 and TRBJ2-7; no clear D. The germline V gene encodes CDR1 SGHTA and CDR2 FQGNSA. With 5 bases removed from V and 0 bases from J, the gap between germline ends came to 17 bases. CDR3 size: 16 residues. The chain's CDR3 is CASSPHRGLASYEQYV. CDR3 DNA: TGTGCCAGCAGCCCGCACCGTGGATTGGCCTCCTACGAGCAGTACGTC.